This TCR beta chain was observed in a study of identical twins listed by TCRdb under 2016. Regarding the research as a whole: The study deep-sequenced TCR alpha and beta repertoires from monozygotic twins, unrelated adults of various ages and cord blood to test whether fetal clonotypes persist. Replicate twin experiments were performed at different times using different library preparation protocols to rule out contamination.

Only healthy Caucasian donors were included. The researchers also sequenced three unrelated adults who were not twins: a male aged 18 to 29, a male aged 50 to 59, and a female aged 50 to 59. Miltenyi CD45RO+ enrichment and human naive T-cell isolation kits were used to isolate memory (CD45RO+) and naive T cells from PBMC. Findings and caveats that apply to the study as a whole: In monozygotic twins, recombination models systematically underestimated out-of-frame TCR alpha sharing, but the models matched the sharing seen between unrelated individuals. Conclusions relied on cross-sectional statistical analysis, since the same donors could not be followed over many years. Abundant cord blood beta clonotypes carried fewer insertions; young adult naive repertoires showed a weaker similar trend, while memory repertoires showed none. Zero-insertion analyses could be partly confounded by invariant T cells such as MAIT and iNKT, though diverse VJ usage argued against such confounding for most clonotypes. Excess twin sharing in beta out-of-frame sequences was weaker because fewer shared sequences lowered the signal-to-noise ratio. Compared with coincidental sharing between unrelated individuals, out-of-frame TCR alpha sequences shared between twins had an excess of sequences with low generation probability.

The CDR3 numbers 15 residues from cysteine through phenylalanine. Left in the record is the CDR3 DNA by itself, 45 bases read in frame from the first base. The germline V gene yields MNHNS for CDR1 and SASEGT for CDR2. V loses 6 bases of germline sequence and J loses 1 base, and the interval between the two ends is 15 bases. Library method: 5' RACE. TCRdb shows the sequencer as Illumina HiSeq 2000. A universal primer binding site was added through template switching, and the final cDNA carried a unique molecular identifier so that TCR cDNA molecules could be counted accurately. Specific primers in the conserved constant-segment region were used to synthesize first-strand cDNA for TCR alpha and beta chains. To control for contamination, every cDNA library carried two barcodes: a SMART-Mk sample barcode plus Illumina barcodes. Two successive PCR steps introduced TruSeq adapter sequences along with Illumina sample barcodes. The TCR alpha and beta cDNA libraries were sequenced on the Illumina HiSeq platform using custom primers. In the authors' own workflow: Unique molecular identifiers were extracted from raw reads with MiGEC, and CDR3 positions were determined with MiXCR. For each individual, recombination models were inferred using an EM algorithm with the repgenHMM and IGoR tools. Shared clonotypes were analyzed with the tcR package in R, and sharing was normalized by the product of cloneset sizes. To study raw recombination without the effects of thymic and clonal selection, out-of-frame nonproductive sequences were analyzed. Using fastp at Q25 and MiXCR, TCRdb reprocessed the public reads and kept productive beta chains. Rows with one shared CDR3 protein collapse into an entry with the most common genes and DNA. TCRdb, not the original authors, processed these V and J calls. The sample table records approximately 670,000 distinct CDR3 sequences; 5.5% to 6.5% of these occur just once. The ten largest account for roughly 1.6% of the sample.

This clonotype was seen at least ten times. Its recognized antigen is unknown. Qualities for individual bases were not recorded, and no much larger clone is one base off. The rearrangement joined TRBV6-1 to TRBJ1-1, with an unclear D gene assignment. The receptor comes from a man aged 18 to 35 in good health. The sample comprised naive T cells sorted from blood. What the cell subset or site label conveys for this sample: cells isolated with a human naive T-cell isolation kit. The bases read TGTGCCAGCAGCCCCCAAGGCGGCTGGAACACTGAAGCTTTCTTT. It specifies CASSPQGGWNTEAFF.